This TCR beta chain stems from a study of blood T cell repertoires in COVID-19. Overall study: Nucleic acid was either cDNA or gDNA, and it came from T cells, B-cell-depleted T cells, or PBMCs.

This clone came up a few times. Original processing notes: By means of reference gene primer amplification, nucleated cell counts were estimated. Data came from immunoSEQ multiplex PCR; TCRdb stores just in-frame clones and leaves some out. V and J calls and clone size come straight from that table; D and trimming were deduced from the DNA. The sample includes about 180,000 clones, around 80% of them seen just once. Deletions cut 5 bases from V and 5 bases from J, with 15 bases between. This CDR3 spans 14 amino acids. CDR1 LNHDA and CDR2 SQIVND come from the germline V gene (reference sequence). Material: peripheral blood. This clonotype was obtained from a man aged 70-80 years with active or convalescent COVID-19. The V gene is TRBV19, the J gene TRBJ1-2; a weak D match, TRBD1 (5 bases). The CDR3 nucleotides read TGTGCCAGTAGTCCGACAGCCGTGGGGTATGGCTACACCTTC. This sequence encodes CASSPTAVGYGYTF. Full variable domain (remainder filled in from reference TRBV19 and TRBJ1-2): DGGITQSPKYLFRKEGQNVTLSCEQNLNHDAMYWYRQDPGQGLRLIYYSQIVNDFQKGDIAEGYSVSREKKESFPLTVTSAQKNPTAFYLCASSPTAVGYGYTFGSGTRLTVV.